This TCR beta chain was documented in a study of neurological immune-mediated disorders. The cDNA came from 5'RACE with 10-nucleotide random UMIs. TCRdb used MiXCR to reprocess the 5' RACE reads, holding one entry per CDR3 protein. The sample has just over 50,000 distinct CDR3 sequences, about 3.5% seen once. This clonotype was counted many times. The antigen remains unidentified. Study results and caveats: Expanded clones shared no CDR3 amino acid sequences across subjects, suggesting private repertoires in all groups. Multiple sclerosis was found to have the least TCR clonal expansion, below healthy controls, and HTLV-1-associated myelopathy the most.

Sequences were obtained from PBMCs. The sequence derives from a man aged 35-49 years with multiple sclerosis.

CDR3 nucleotides: TGCAGTGCTTTAGGGCCGATCAACACCGGGGAGCTGTTTTTT. This translates into CSALGPINTGELFF. V is TRBV20-1 and J is TRBJ2-2, with D hard to call. The length of the CDR3 is 14 residues. Per germline, CDR1 DFQATT and CDR2 SNEGSKA (reference sequence). V lost 5 bases, J lost 2 bases, and 12 bases lay in between.